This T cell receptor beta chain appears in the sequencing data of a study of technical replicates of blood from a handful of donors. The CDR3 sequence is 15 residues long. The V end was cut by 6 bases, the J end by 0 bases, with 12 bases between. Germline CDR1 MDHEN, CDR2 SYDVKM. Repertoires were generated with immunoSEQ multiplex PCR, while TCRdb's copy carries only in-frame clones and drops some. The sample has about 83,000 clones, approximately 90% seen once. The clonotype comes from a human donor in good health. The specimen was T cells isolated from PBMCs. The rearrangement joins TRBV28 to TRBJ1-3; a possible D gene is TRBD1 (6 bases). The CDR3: CASSLRDISGNTIYF. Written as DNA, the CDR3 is TGTGCCAGCAGCCTACGGGACATCTCTGGAAACACCATATATTTT.